This T cell receptor beta chain was captured by sequencing in a study of blood T cell repertoires in COVID-19. This clone was counted only a few times. V gave up 8 bases and J gave up 9 bases; unmatched junction bases: 8. The CDR3 contains 14 residues. From germline, CDR1 is SEHNR and CDR2 FQNEAQ (reference sequence). Two consecutive negative NP/OP PCR tests, clearance, or resolved symptoms defined Cohort 3 recovery. Per the authors' pipeline: Amplification from reference gene primers served as the basis for estimated nucleated cell counts. Measured with immunoSEQ multiplex PCR; TCRdb has only the in-frame clones, and not every one. Clonal size and the V and J genes are those of that table, whereas D and trimming came from the DNA. The table includes 350,000 to 450,000 clones, around four fifths detected once.

The chain is built from TRBV7-9 and TRBJ1-6; 9 bases align to TRBD1. This receptor was obtained from a woman between 50 and 59 years old who had recovered from COVID-19. The sample was PBMCs or T cells enriched from blood (not recorded which). This CDR3 is CASRSGQGSSPLHF. The CDR3, as DNA: TGTGCCAGCCGCTCAGGACAGGGGAGTTCACCCCTCCACTTT.